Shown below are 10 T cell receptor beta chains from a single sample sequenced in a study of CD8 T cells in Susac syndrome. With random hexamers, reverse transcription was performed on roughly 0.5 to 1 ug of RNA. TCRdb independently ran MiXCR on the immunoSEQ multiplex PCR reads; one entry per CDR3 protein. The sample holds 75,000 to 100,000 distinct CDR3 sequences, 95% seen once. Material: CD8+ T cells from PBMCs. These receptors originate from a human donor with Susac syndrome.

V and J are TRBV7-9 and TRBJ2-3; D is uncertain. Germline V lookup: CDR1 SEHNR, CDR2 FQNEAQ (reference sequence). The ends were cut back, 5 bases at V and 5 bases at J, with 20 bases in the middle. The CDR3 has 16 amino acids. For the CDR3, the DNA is TGTGCCAGCAGCCCTTCGTTGCTAGACGGCCAAGATACGCAGTATTTT. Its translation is CASSPSLLDGQDTQYF.

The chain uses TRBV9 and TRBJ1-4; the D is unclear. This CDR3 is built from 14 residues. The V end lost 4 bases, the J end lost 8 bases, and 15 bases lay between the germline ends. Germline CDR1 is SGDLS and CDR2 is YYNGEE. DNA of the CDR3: TGTGCCAGCAGCCCTGGGTCGCAGGCCGAAAAACTGTTTTTT. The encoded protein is CASSPGSQAEKLFF. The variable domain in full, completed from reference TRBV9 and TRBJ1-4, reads DSGVTQTPKHLITATGQRVTLRCSPRSGDLSVYWYQQSLDQGLQFLIQYYNGEERAKGNILERFSAQQFPDLHSELNLSSLELGDSALYFCASSPGSQAEKLFFGSGTQLSVL.

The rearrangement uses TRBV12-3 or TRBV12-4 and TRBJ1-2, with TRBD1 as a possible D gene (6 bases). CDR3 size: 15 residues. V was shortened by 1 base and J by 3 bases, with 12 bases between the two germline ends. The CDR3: CASSLGQGWDYGYTF. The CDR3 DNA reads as TGTGCCAGCAGTTTAGGGCAGGGGTGGGACTATGGCTACACCTTC.

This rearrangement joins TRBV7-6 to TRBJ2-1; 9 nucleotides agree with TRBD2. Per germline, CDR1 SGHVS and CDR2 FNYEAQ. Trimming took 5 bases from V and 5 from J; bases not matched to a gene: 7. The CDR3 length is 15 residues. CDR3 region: CASSPPGGRDNEQFF. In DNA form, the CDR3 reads TGTGCCAGCAGCCCTCCGGGCGGGAGGGACAATGAGCAGTTCTTC.

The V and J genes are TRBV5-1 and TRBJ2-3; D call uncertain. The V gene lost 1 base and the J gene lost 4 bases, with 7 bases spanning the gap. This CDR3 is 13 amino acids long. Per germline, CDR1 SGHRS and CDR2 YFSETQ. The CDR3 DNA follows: TGCGCCAGCAGCTTGCAGGACCCAGATACGCAGTATTTT. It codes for CASSLQDPDTQYF.

DNA for the CDR3: TGCAGTGCCAGATCCTTAGCGGGAGGTAGTGAGCAGTTCTTC. Amino acid sequence: CSARSLAGGSEQFF. The chain employs TRBV20-1 and TRBJ2-1, with 10 bases lining up with TRBD2. V shed 6 bases and J 9 bases; nucleotides not matched to a gene: 11. The CDR3 contains 14 residues. Per germline, CDR1 DFQATT and CDR2 SNEGSKA (reference sequence).

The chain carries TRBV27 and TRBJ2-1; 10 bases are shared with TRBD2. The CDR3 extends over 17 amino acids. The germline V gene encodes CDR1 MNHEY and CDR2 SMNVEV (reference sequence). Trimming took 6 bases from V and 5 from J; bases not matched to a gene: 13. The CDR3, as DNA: TGTGCCAGCAGCTTGAGTCTAGCGGGGGTCAGTCACAATGAGCAGTTCTTC. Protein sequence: CASSLSLAGVSHNEQFF.

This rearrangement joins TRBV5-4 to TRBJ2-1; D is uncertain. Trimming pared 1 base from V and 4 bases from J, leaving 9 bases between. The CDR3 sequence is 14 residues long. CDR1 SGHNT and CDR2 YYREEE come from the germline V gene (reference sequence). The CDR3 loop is CASSLLDTYNEQFF. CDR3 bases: TGTGCCAGCAGCTTGCTCGACACTTACAATGAGCAGTTCTTC.

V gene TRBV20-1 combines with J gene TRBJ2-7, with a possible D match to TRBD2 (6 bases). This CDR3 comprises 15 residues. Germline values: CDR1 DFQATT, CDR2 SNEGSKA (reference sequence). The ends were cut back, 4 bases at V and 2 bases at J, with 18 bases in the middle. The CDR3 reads CSANTSPHWTYEQYF. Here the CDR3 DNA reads TGCAGTGCTAATACTAGCCCCCATTGGACCTACGAGCAGTACTTC.

This CDR3 is CASSLVNSVPYEQYF. The CDR3 DNA reads TGTGCCAGCAGTTTAGTAAACAGCGTCCCCTACGAGCAGTACTTC. The chain carries TRBV12-3 or TRBV12-4 and TRBJ2-7; D not resolved. There are 15 residues in the CDR3. The ends were cut back, 1 base at V and 2 bases at J, with 12 bases in the middle.